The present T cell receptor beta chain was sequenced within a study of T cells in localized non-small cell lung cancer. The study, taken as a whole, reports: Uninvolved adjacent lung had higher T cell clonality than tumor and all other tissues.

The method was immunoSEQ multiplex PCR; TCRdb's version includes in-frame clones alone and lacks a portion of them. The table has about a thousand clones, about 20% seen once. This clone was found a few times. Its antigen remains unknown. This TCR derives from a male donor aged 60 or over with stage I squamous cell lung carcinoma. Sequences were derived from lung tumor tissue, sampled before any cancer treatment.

The CDR3 DNA follows: TGTGCCATCAGTGAGAGGGGGACAACTAATGAAAAACTGTTTTTT. Its translation: CAISERGTTNEKLFF. V usage is TRBV10-3 and J usage is TRBJ1-4; D is possibly TRBD1 (6 bases). Trimming removed 2 bases from V and 0 bases from J, with 7 bases in between. Germline values: CDR1 ENHRY, CDR2 SYGVKD. The CDR3 loop spans 15 amino acids.